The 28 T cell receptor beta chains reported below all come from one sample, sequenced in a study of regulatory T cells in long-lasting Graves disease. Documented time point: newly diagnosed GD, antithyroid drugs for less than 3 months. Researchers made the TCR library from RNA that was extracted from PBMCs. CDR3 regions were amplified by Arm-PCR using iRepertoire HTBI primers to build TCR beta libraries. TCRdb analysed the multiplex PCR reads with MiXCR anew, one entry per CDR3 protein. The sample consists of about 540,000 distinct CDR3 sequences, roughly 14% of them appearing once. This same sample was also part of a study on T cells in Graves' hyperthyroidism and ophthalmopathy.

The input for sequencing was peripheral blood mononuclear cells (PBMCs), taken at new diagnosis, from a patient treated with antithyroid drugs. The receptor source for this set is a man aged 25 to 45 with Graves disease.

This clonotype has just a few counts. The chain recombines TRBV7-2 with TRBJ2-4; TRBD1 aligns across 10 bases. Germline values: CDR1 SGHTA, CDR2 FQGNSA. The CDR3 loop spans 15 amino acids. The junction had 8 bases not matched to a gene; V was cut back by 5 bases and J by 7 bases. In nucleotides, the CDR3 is TGTGCCAGCAGCGTTGGGGGGACAGGGGTCAACATTCAGTACTTC. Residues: CASSVGGTGVNIQYF. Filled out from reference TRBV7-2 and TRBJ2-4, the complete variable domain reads GAGVSQSPSNKVTEKGKDVELRCDPISGHTALYWYRQSLGQGLEFLIYFQGNSAPDKSGLPSDRFSAERTGGSVSTLTIQRTQQEDSAVYLCASSVGGTGVNIQYFGAGTRLSVL.

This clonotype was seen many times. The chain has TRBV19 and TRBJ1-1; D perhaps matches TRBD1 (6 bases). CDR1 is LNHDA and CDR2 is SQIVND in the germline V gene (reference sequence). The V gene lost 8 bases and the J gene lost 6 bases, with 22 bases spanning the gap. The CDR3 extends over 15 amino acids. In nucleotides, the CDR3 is TGTGCCAGTTCTCCCAGAGGGGGACTGGGCGCTGAAGCTTTCTTT. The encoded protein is CASSPRGGLGAEAFF.

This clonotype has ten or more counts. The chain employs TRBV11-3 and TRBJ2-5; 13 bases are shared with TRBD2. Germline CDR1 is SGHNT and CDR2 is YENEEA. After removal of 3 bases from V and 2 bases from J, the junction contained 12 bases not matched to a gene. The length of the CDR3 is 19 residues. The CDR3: CASSFGRTSGSGGQETQYF. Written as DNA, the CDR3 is TGTGCCAGCAGCTTTGGAAGGACTAGCGGGAGTGGAGGACAAGAGACCCAGTACTTC. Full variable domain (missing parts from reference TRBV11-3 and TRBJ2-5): EAGVVQSPRYKIIEKKQPVAFWCNPISGHNTLYWYLQNLGQGPELLIRYENEEAVDDSQLPKDRFSAERLKGVDSTLKIQPAELGDSAVYLCASSFGRTSGSGGQETQYFGPGTRLLVL.

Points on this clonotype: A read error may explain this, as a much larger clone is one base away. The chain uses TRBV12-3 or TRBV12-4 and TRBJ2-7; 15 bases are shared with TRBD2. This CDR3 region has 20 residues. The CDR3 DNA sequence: TGTGCCAGCAGTTCTCACTCCGGGACTAGCGGGAGGAGTAGGTCCTACGAGCAGCACTTC. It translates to CASSSHSGTSGRSRSYEQHF.

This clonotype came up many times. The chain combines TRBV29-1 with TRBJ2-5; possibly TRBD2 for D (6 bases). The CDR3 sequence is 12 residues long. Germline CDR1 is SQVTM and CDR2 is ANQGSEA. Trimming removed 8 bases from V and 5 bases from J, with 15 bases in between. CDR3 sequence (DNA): TGCAGCTCCAGGGAGGCAGGGGAGACCCAGTACTTC. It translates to CSSREAGETQYF.

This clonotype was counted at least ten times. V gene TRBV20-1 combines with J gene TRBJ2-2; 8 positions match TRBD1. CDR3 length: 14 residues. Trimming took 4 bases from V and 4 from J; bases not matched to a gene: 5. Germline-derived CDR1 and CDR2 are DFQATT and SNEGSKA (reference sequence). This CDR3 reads CSAIEDRGTGELFF. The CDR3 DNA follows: TGCAGTGCTATCGAAGACAGGGGCACCGGGGAGCTGTTTTTT.

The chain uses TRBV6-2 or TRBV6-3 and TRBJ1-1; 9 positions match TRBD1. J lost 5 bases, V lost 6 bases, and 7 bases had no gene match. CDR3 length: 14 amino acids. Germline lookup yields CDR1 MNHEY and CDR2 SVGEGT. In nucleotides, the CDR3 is TGTGCCAGCAGGGGGACAGGGAGGAGGACTGAAGCTTTCTTT. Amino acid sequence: CASRGTGRRTEAFF.

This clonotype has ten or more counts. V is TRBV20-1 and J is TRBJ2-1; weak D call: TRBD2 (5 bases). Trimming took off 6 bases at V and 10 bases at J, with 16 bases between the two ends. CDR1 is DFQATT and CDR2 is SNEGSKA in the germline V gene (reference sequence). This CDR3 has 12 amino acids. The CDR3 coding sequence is TGCAGTGCCCACAGCAGGAGGTACGAGCAGTTCTTC. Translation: CSAHSRRYEQFF.

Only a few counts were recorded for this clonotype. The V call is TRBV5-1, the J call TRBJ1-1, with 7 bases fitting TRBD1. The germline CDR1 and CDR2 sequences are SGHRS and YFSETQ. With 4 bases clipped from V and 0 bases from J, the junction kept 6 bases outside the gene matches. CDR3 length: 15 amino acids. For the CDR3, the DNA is TGCGCCAGCAGCGGGAGACAGGGTATGAACACTGAAGCTTTCTTT. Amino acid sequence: CASSGRQGMNTEAFF.

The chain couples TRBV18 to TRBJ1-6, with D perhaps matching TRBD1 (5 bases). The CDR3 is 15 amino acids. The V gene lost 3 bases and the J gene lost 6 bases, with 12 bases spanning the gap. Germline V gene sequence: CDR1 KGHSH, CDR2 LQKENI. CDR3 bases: TGTGCCAGCTCACCGCTTGACAGCAGTAATTCACCCCTCCACTTT. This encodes CASSPLDSSNSPLHF.

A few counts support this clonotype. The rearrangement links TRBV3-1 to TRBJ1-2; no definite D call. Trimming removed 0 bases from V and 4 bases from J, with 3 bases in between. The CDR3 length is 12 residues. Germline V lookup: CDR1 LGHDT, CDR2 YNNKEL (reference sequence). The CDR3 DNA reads TGTGCCAGCAGCCAAGACCCCTATGGCTACACCTTC. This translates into CASSQDPYGYTF.

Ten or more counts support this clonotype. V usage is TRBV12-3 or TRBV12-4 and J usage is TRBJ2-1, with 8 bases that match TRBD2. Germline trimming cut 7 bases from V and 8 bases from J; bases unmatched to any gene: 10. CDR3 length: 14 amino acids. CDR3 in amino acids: CASTGGPRTDEQFF. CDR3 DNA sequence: TGTGCCAGCACGGGAGGGCCCCGGACGGATGAGCAGTTCTTC.

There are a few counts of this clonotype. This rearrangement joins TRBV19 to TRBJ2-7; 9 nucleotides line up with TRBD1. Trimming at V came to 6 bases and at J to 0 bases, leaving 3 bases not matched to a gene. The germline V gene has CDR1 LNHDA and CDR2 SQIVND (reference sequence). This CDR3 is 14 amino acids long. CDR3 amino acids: CASRRQGDSYEQYF. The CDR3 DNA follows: TGTGCCAGTAGAAGACAGGGGGACTCCTACGAGCAGTACTTC.

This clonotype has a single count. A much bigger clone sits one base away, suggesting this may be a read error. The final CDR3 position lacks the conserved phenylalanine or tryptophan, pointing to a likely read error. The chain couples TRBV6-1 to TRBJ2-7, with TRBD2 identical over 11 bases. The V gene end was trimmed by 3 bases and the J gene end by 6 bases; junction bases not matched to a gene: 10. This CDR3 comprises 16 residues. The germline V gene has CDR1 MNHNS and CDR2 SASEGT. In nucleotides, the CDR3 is TGTGCCAGCAGTGACCTTACTAGCGGGAGTGTCTCCGAGCAGTACTCC. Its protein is CASSDLTSGSVSEQYS.

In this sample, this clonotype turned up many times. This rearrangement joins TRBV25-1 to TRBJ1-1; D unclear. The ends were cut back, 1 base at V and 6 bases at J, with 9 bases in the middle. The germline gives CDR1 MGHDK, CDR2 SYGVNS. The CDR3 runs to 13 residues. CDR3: CASSEWAAPEAFF. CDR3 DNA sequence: TGTGCCAGCAGTGAATGGGCAGCCCCTGAAGCTTTCTTT.

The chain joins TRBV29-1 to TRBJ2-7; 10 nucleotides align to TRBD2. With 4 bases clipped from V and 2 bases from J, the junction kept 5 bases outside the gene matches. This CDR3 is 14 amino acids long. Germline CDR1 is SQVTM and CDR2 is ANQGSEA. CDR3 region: CSVAPGTSAYEQYF. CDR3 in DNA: TGCAGCGTTGCACCCGGGACTAGCGCCTACGAGCAGTACTTC.

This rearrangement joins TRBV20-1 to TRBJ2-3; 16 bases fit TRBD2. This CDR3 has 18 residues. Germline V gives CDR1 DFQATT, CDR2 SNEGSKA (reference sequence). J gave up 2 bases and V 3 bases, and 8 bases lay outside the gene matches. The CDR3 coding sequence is TGCAGTGCTAGTCCCGGGACTAGCGGGAGGGAATTCACAGATACGCAGTATTTT. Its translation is CSASPGTSGREFTDTQYF.

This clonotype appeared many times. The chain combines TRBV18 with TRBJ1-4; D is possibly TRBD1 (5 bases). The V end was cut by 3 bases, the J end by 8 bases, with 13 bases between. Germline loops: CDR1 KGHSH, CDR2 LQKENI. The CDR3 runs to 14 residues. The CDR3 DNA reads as TGTGCCAGCTCACCCGTGGACGGGGGAGAAAAACTGTTTTTT. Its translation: CASSPVDGGEKLFF.

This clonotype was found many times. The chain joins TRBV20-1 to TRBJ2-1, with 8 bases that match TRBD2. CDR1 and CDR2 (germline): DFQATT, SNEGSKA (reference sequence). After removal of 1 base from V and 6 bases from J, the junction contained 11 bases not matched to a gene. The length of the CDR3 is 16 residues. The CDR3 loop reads CSARAGGRGGANEQFF. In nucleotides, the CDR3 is TGCAGTGCTAGAGCGGGGGGGCGAGGAGGGGCCAATGAGCAGTTCTTC.

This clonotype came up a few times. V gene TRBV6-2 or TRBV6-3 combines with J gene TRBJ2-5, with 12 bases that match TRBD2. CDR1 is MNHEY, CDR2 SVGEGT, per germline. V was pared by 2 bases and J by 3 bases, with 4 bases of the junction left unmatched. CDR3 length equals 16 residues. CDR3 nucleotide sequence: TGTGCCAGCAGTTACATTCTAGCGGGAGGGAAAGAGACCCAGTACTTC. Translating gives CASSYILAGGKETQYF.

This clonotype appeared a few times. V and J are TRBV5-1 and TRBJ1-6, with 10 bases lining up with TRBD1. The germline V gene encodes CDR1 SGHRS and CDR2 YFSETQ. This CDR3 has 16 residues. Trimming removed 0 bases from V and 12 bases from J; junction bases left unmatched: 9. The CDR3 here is CASSLDDRGRGIPLHF. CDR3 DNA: TGCGCCAGCAGCTTGGACGACAGGGGGCGCGGTATACCCCTCCACTTT.

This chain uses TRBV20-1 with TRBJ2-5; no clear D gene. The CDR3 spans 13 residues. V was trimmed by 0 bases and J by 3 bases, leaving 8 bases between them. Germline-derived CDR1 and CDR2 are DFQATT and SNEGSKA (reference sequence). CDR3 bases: TGCAGTGCTAGAGATCTCACAAAAGAGACCCAGTACTTC. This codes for CSARDLTKETQYF.

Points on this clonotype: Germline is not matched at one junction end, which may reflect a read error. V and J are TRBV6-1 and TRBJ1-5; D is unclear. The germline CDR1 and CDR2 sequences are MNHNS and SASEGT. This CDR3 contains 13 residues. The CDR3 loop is CASSERENQPRHF. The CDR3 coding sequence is TGTGCCAGCAGTGAAAGAGAGAATCAGCCCCGGCATTTT.

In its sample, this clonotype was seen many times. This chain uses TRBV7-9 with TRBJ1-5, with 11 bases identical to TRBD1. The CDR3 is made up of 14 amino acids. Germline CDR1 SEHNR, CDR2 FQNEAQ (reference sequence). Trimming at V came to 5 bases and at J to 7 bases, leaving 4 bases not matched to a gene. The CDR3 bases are TGTGCCAGCAGCCCGGACAGGGGGCAACAGCCCCAGCATTTT. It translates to CASSPDRGQQPQHF. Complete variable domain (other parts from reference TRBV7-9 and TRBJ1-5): DTGVSQNPRHKITKRGQNVTFRCDPISEHNRLYWYRQTLGQGPEFLTYFQNEAQLEKSRLLSDRFSAERPKGSFSTLEIQRTEQGDSAMYLCASSPDRGQQPQHFGDGTRLSIL.

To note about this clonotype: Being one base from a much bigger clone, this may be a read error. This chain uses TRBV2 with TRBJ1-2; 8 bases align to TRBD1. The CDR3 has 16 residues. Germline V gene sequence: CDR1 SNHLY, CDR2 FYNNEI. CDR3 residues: CASRDRGGSARYGHTF. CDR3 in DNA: TGTGCCAGCCGTGACAGGGGTGGGTCGGCTAGGTATGGCCACACCTTC. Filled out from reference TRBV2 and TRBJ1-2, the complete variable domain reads EPEVTQTPSHQVTQMGQEVILRCVPISNHLYFYWYRQILGQKVEFLVSFYNNEISEKSEIFDDQFSVERPDGSNFTLKIRSTKLEDSAMYFCASRDRGGSARYGHTFGSGTRLTVV.

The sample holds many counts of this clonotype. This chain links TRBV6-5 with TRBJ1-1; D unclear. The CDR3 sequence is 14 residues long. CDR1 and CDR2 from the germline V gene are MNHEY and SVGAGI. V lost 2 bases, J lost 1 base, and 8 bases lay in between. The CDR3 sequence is CASSYRGGNTEAFF. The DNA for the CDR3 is TGTGCCAGCAGTTACCGCGGCGGGAACACTGAAGCTTTCTTT.

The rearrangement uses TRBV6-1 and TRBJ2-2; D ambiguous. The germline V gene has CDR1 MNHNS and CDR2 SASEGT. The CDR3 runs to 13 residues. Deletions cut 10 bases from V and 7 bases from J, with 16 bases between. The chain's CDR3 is CANSPLPNGELFF. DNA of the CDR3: TGTGCCAACAGCCCCCTACCCAACGGGGAGCTGTTTTTT.

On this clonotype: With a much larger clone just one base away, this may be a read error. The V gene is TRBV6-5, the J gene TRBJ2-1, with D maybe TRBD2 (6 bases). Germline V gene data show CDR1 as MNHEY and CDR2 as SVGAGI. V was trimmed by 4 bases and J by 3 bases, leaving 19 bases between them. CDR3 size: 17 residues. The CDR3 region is CASSFYGTGGIYNEQFF. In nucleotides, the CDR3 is TGTGCCAGCAGTTTTTACGGGACTGGCGGGATCTACAATGAGCAGTTCTTC.